A selection of T cell receptor beta chains follows, all from one sample in a study of radiotherapy plus CTLA-4 blockade in lung cancer. Clones were read by immunoSEQ multiplex PCR, and TCRdb kept only the in-frame ones, dropping some. In the table there are 62,000 or so clones, 70% to 85% of which are singletons. The sequences come from peripheral blood, collected from a patient treated with radiotherapy plus ipilimumab. Source of these receptors: a human donor with non-small cell lung cancer who had a complete response to radiotherapy plus ipilimumab. The CDR3 runs from the conserved cysteine through the conserved F or W. A D gene is named only where the DNA matches it firmly. Where a row states a size, it is once, few, many or the class of an expanded clone; other rows omit it.

j_call,v_call,d_call,cdr3_length,clone_size,cdr3_nt,cdr3_aa
TRBJ2-1,TRBV7-9,TRBD1,17,NA,TGTGCCAGCAGACCTGGGTACAGGGGATTCTCCTACAATGAGCAGTTCTTC,CASRPGYRGFSYNEQFF
TRBJ2-5,TRBV28,NA,13,NA,TGTGCCAGCAGTTTCCCACCGGGGGAGACCCAGTACTTC,CASSFPPGETQYF
TRBJ2-3,TRBV6-5,TRBD2,11,NA,TGTGCCAGCAGTCCGGGAGGGGCGCAGTATTTT,CASSPGGAQYF
TRBJ2-7,TRBV15,TRBD2,15,NA,TGTGCCACCAGCAGAAGTACGGGACTAGCCTACGAGCAGTACTTC,CATSRSTGLAYEQYF
TRBJ2-1,TRBV5-4,NA,13,once,TGTGCCAGCAAGTTTTCGCCACTAGCTGAGCAGTTCTTC,CASKFSPLAEQFF
TRBJ2-7,TRBV6-5,TRBD1,15,NA,TGTGCCAGTAACCCCGGGACAGGGGCCCCCCACGAGCAGTACTTC,CASNPGTGAPHEQYF
TRBJ2-1,TRBV30,TRBD1,13,NA,TGTGCCTGGCGACAGGGAACCTACAATGAGCAGTTCTTC,CAWRQGTYNEQFF
TRBJ1-2,TRBV18,NA,17,NA,TGTGCCAGCTCACCATCATCCCCGTCAGGGACAAACTATGGCTACACCTTC,CASSPSSPSGTNYGYTF
TRBJ1-5,TRBV11-2,NA,13,NA,TGTGCCAGCAGCTTAGAGGTGAATCAGCCCCAGCATTTT,CASSLEVNQPQHF
TRBJ1-1,TRBV18,NA,14,NA,TGTGCCAGCTCACCGCTTCCCACGGGGACTGAAGCTTTCTTT,CASSPLPTGTEAFF
TRBJ2-3,TRBV10-3,TRBD1,15,NA,TGTGCCATCAGTGAACGGGACAGGGCCACAGATACGCAGTATTTT,CAISERDRATDTQYF
TRBJ2-5,TRBV7-2,TRBD2,16,NA,TGTGCCAGCAGCTTATGGGCTAGCGGGAGGGGAGAGACCCAGTACTTC,CASSLWASGRGETQYF
TRBJ1-2,TRBV5-1,NA,13,NA,TGCGCCAGCAGTTCGGAGGGAAGCTATGGCTACACCTTC,CASSSEGSYGYTF
TRBJ1-3,TRBV11-2,NA,17,NA,TGTGCCAGCAGCTTAAATAAAGGACTTATCTCTGGAAACACCATATATTTT,CASSLNKGLISGNTIYF
TRBJ2-7,TRBV7-2,NA,13,NA,TGTGCCAGCAGCAAATCGGACTATCAGGGGCAGTACTTC,CASSKSDYQGQYF
TRBJ1-3,TRBV7-2,TRBD1,15,few,TGTGCCAGCAGCGCGACAGGGTACTCTGGAAACACCATATATTTT,CASSATGYSGNTIYF
TRBJ2-2,TRBV27,NA,14,many,TGTGCCAGCAGTTTGGGGGGACCCACCGGGGAGCTGTTTTTT,CASSLGGPTGELFF
TRBJ2-1,TRBV2,TRBD2,14,few,TGTGCCACCAAGGGGCGGGGGGGCCAAAATGAGCAGTTCTTC,CATKGRGGQNEQFF
TRBJ2-4,TRBV5-1,NA,15,NA,TGCGCCAGCAGCTTGGCCGAGAGGGTTGAAAACATTCAGTACTTC,CASSLAERVENIQYF
TRBJ2-1,TRBV19,NA,15,NA,TGTGCCAGTAGACGACTGGGTTGGCGTGGGGATGAGCAGTTCTTC,CASRRLGWRGDEQFF
TRBJ2-5,TRBV18,NA,20,NA,TGTGCCAGCTCACAGTACCACGGGTCGACAGTAACGTTTAACCAAGAGACCCAGTACTTC,CASSQYHGSTVTFNQETQYF
TRBJ1-1,TRBV7-8,NA,16,NA,TGTGCCAGCAGCTTAGGGGTTCGGGGGATAAACACTGAAGCTTTCTTT,CASSLGVRGINTEAFF
TRBJ1-2,TRBV30,TRBD1,13,NA,TGTGCCTGGAGTTTGACAGGGGGCAATGGCTACACCTTC,CAWSLTGGNGYTF
TRBJ2-1,TRBV5-8,TRBD1,13,once,TGTGCCAGCAGCGGGGACAGCTACAATGAGCAGTTCTTC,CASSGDSYNEQFF
TRBJ2-1,TRBV18,TRBD2,16,NA,TGTGCCAGCTCACCCAGTTCCGCTAGCGGGAGAAGTGAGCAGTTCTTC,CASSPSSASGRSEQFF
TRBJ1-1,TRBV19,TRBD1,17,NA,TGTGCCAGTAGTATAGGGACAGGCCAAGGCCGGAACACTGAAGCTTTCTTT,CASSIGTGQGRNTEAFF
TRBJ2-1,TRBV20-1,NA,11,NA,TGCAGTGCCGCACTTTACAATGAGCAGTTCTTC,CSAALYNEQFF
TRBJ2-7,TRBV6-5,NA,16,NA,TGTGCCAGCAGTTACTCGAGCCCGGACAGCTCCTACGAGCAGTACTTC,CASSYSSPDSSYEQYF
TRBJ2-2,TRBV7-2,NA,17,few,TGTGCCAGCAGCTCCTCGTGGGGGCTGCAAAACACCGGGGAGCTGTTTTTT,CASSSSWGLQNTGELFF
TRBJ2-1,TRBV6-5,NA,15,NA,TGTGCCAGCAGTTACCAGCTAGGGTCCTACAATGAGCAGTTCTTC,CASSYQLGSYNEQFF
TRBJ2-3,TRBV7-2,TRBD2,18,NA,TGTGCCAGCAGCCCTCGGGGGGGGGCGGCTCCTAGCACAGATACGCAGTATTTT,CASSPRGGAAPSTDTQYF
TRBJ2-1,TRBV11-3,TRBD2,16,NA,TGTGCCAGCAGCTCTCAAGGACTAGCGGGAGGGAATGAGCAGTTCTTC,CASSSQGLAGGNEQFF
TRBJ1-3,TRBV7-8,NA,14,NA,TGTGCCAGCAGCCAGAGAGGGTCTGGAAACACCATATATTTT,CASSQRGSGNTIYF
TRBJ2-1,TRBV30,NA,14,NA,TGTGCCTGGAGTGCGGGGCGGGCCAACAATGAGCAGTTCTTC,CAWSAGRANNEQFF
TRBJ2-5,TRBV9,NA,16,NA,TGTGCCAGCAGCGTAGCTGAAGGGGAGTGCCAAGAGACCCAGTACTTC,CASSVAEGECQETQYF
TRBJ1-5,TRBV15,NA,15,NA,TGTGCCACCAGCAGACCCTCCGCGGGGCATCAGCCCCAGCATTTT,CATSRPSAGHQPQHF
TRBJ2-2,TRBV7-2,NA,15,NA,TGTGCCAGCAGCCCCGGGACATTGAACACCGGGGAGCTGTTTTTT,CASSPGTLNTGELFF